Shown below are 10 T cell receptor beta chains from a single sample sequenced in a study of T cell responses to AZD1222 COVID-19 vaccine (dated by TCRdb to about 2021). Reading the label with the study, this specimen's time point is: about 28 days (+/-7) after the second vaccine dose. The library was built by means of the immunoSEQ multiplex PCR assay. This is the immuneACCESS table as TCRdb keeps it, with only in-frame sequences that have V and J called. A part of the clones is gone; compared with another copy, unresolved V genes explain less than half, and the rest is unexplained. Present in this sample are about 52,000 clones, roughly 87% of which were seen just once. Roughly 2.6% of the sample is taken by the ten largest. The input for sequencing was peripheral blood, taken 28 days after the second AZD1222 dose. Source of these receptors: an adult who received the AZD1222 COVID-19 vaccine.

V is TRBV18 and J is TRBJ2-5; TRBD1 matches 8 bases. V lost 3 bases to trimming and J lost 4 bases; unmatched junction nucleotides: 7. From germline, CDR1 is KGHSH and CDR2 LQKENI. The CDR3 loop spans 15 amino acids. In DNA form, the CDR3 reads TGTGCCAGCTCACCCCGGCAGGGGGCGCGAGAGACCCAGTACTTC. Its protein is CASSPRQGARETQYF.

The chain links TRBV11-2 to TRBJ2-7; the match to TRBD2 covers 13 bases. The V gene's germline CDR1 is SGHAT and CDR2 FQNNGV. Germline trimming cut 5 bases from V and 3 bases from J; bases unmatched to any gene: 4. This CDR3 has 15 residues. The CDR3 DNA is TGTGCCAGCAGCCCCCGGACTAGCGGGAGCTACGAGCAGTACTTC. Translated: CASSPRTSGSYEQYF.

This clone was seen more than once but under ten times. This chain uses TRBV2 with TRBJ1-1; D uncertain. From germline, CDR1 is SNHLY and CDR2 FYNNEI. V dropped 6 bases and J dropped 4 bases, with 12 bases sitting between them. CDR3 length equals 13 residues. The DNA of the CDR3 is TGTGCCAGCAGCGGCGGGGAGGGCACTGAAGCTTTCTTT. This gives the protein CASSGGEGTEAFF.

This clone was counted between two and nine times. The chain recombines TRBV14 with TRBJ1-1; 7 positions match TRBD1. Germline values: CDR1 SGHDN, CDR2 FVKESK. This CDR3 has 15 residues. After removal of 5 bases from V and 0 bases from J, the junction contained 6 bases not matched to a gene. As DNA, the CDR3 is TGTGCCAGCAGCAGGGACAGAATCATGAACACTGAAGCTTTCTTT. Its protein is CASSRDRIMNTEAFF.

The chain recombines TRBV21-1 with TRBJ2-7; the table's D call, TRBD1, has no DNA check behind it. TRBV21-1 is termed a pseudogene. This CDR3 has 15 amino acids. The CDR3 bases are TGTGCCAGCAGCAAAAGCCCTGCTCAGGGCAGCGAGCAGTACTTC. This gives the protein CASSKSPAQGSEQYF.

This clone was detected a few times. CDR3 sequence (DNA): TGTGCCAGCAGTACCCGGTACACCATATATTTT. It specifies CASSTRYTIYF. This chain links TRBV6-5 with TRBJ1-3; D remains ambiguous. The germline V and J ends were trimmed by 5 bases and 8 bases, with 7 bases remaining between them. The CDR3 totals 11 residues. Per the germline V gene, CDR1 is MNHEY and CDR2 is SVGAGI.

This chain joins TRBV5-4 and TRBJ2-5; tentative D call: TRBD2 (6 bases). This CDR3 has 13 residues. Germline V gene data show CDR1 as SGHNT and CDR2 as YYREEE (reference sequence). V shed 7 bases and J shed 5 bases, with 15 bases lying between them. This chain's CDR3 is CASAALRGETQYF. Written as DNA, the CDR3 is TGTGCCAGCGCTGCCCTTCGGGGGGAGACCCAGTACTTC.

The chain uses TRBV30 and TRBJ1-1; D ambiguous. CDR3 length: 13 residues. Germline V gene data show CDR1 as GTSNPN and CDR2 as SVGIG (reference sequence). V shed 3 bases and J shed 0 bases, with 8 bases lying between them. The CDR3 is CAWRRQLNTEAFF. Here the CDR3 DNA reads TGTGCCTGGAGGAGGCAGTTGAACACTGAAGCTTTCTTT.

This clone was seen only once. The chain is built from TRBV28 and TRBJ2-1; TRBD1 aligns across 10 bases. Germline assignment: CDR1 MDHEN and CDR2 SYDVKM. This CDR3 contains 15 residues. The trim removed 6 bases at V and 4 bases at J, leaving 6 bases unmatched. The CDR3: CASRSTGGFYNEQFF. In DNA form, the CDR3 reads TGTGCCAGCAGATCGACAGGGGGCTTTTACAATGAGCAGTTCTTC. Looking up the rest from reference TRBV28 and TRBJ2-1 gives the full variable domain: DVKVTQSSRYLVKRTGEKVFLECVQDMDHENMFWYRQDPGLGLRLIYFSYDVKMKEKGDIPEGYSVSREKKERFSLILESASTNQTSMYLCASRSTGGFYNEQFFGPGTRLTVL.

V and J are TRBV5-1 and TRBJ2-2, with 7 bases that match TRBD2. CDR1 is SGHRS, CDR2 YFSETQ, per germline. This CDR3 is built from 14 residues. The junction had 2 bases not matched to a gene; V was cut back by 3 bases and J by 3 bases. CDR3 amino acids: CASSWSGDTGELFF. CDR3 DNA sequence: TGCGCCAGCAGCTGGAGCGGGGACACCGGGGAGCTGTTTTTT.